The present entry profiles one TCR beta chain with its context. Its target is not known. This specimen belongs to a study of cytomegalovirus exposure and HLA in healthy donors. Study-level findings and limits: Associated with cytomegalovirus, according to the listing, were 164 TCR beta chains. A later analysis by the authors found several of the most significant clusters apparently linked to common viral pathogens. Accurate prediction of most subjects' HLA-A and HLA-B alleles from TCR beta sequences was reported.

The ends lost 1 base at V and 0 bases at J; junction bases unmatched: 7. Germline V lookup: CDR1 LGHNA, CDR2 YNFKEQ. This CDR3 contains 17 residues. 60 Vbeta and 13 Jbeta primers were used in PCR. The authors' processing: Roughly 73 million unique TCR beta chains, roughly 11 million of them shared, were counted by a later analysis. TCRdb keeps only in-frame clones here, not all; method: immunoSEQ multiplex PCR. V, J and clone size were drawn from that table, and D and trimming were deduced from the DNA. The repertoire holds under 30,000 clones, with 79% as singletons. This receptor was obtained from a male donor in good health and CMV-seronegative. This sequence joins TRBV4-2 and TRBJ2-3; 7 bases fit TRBD2. Sequencing used PBMCs. CDR3 sequence (DNA): TGTGCCAGCAGCCAAGGGGTTAGCGGGCTTAGCACAGATACGCAGTATTTT. It encodes CASSQGVSGLSTDTQYF.